The subject of this entry is one T cell receptor beta chain. The length of the CDR3 is 16 residues. The germline V gene has CDR1 SGHVS and CDR2 FQNEAQ. V lost 5 bases and J lost 0; bases outside the gene matches: 6. Profiled with immunoSEQ multiplex PCR; TCRdb holds only in-frame clones, not every one. The sample has 400,000 to 550,000 clones, approximately 90% seen once; the top ten hold roughly 1.8%. The participants were between roughly 18 and 89 years old and came from under 25 US areas. Cohort allocation depended upon clinical history that participants reported. The data are from a study of blood T cell repertoires in COVID-19. Turning to the study itself: Some COVID-19 samples were acute and others convalescent; all came from the United States, Italy and Spain.

Sequencing used PBMCs or T cells enriched from blood (not recorded which). The sequence was obtained from a woman aged 18-35 years with acute COVID-19. The chain carries TRBV7-8 and TRBJ1-5; 8 nucleotides agree with TRBD1. Here the CDR3 DNA reads TGTGCCAGCAGCGGGGTCAGGGGGCGTAGCAATCAGCCCCAGCATTTT. This sequence encodes CASSGVRGRSNQPQHF.